A single sample is the source of the 22 T cell receptor beta chains below, sequenced in a study of OX40 agonist ivuxolimab in advanced cancers. TCRdb's copy holds only in-frame clones and misses some; the assay was immunoSEQ multiplex PCR. Of 100,000 or so clones in the sample, less than 95% are singletons; the top ten hold approximately 0.58%. The starting material was CD4+ or CD8+ T cells sorted from blood, obtained in a trial of the OX40 agonist ivuxolimab. These TCRs come from an adult with an advanced solid tumor such as melanoma, head and neck, liver or kidney cancer.

The chain links TRBV28 to TRBJ1-1; 8 bases align to TRBD1. CDR3 length: 16 residues. Trimming removed 6 bases from V and 3 bases from J; junction bases left unmatched: 12. Germline V gene sequence: CDR1 MDHEN, CDR2 SYDVKM. CDR3 DNA sequence: TGTGCCAGCAGGAACCAGGGGGCCTCGGGGTACACTGAAGCTTTCTTT. This translates into CASRNQGASGYTEAFF.

The rearrangement links TRBV7-2 to TRBJ2-7; 9 bases match TRBD1. From germline, CDR1 is SGHTA and CDR2 FQGNSA. The V and J ends lost 5 bases and 2 bases, in that order; junction bases with no gene match: 4. The CDR3 has 14 amino acids. CDR3 residues: CASSGQGTAYEQYF. The CDR3 nucleotides are TGTGCCAGCAGCGGACAGGGGACGGCCTACGAGCAGTACTTC.

The J gene is TRBJ1-2, the V gene TRBV7-9; D not resolved. Germline V gene lookup returns CDR1 SEHNR and CDR2 FQNEAQ (reference sequence). V was pared by 2 bases and J by 3 bases, with 13 bases between. This CDR3 spans 15 amino acids. Here the CDR3 DNA reads TGTGCCAGCAGCTTAAACTCCGGGGTCGACTATGGCTACACCTTC. The encoded protein is CASSLNSGVDYGYTF. Using reference TRBV7-9 and TRBJ1-2 for the parts outside the CDR3, the full variable domain is DTGVSQNPRHKITKRGQNVTFRCDPISEHNRLYWYRQTLGQGPEFLTYFQNEAQLEKSRLLSDRFSAERPKGSFSTLEIQRTEQGDSAMYLCASSLNSGVDYGYTFGSGTRLTVV.

The chain is built from TRBV28 and TRBJ1-4, with 9 positions matching TRBD1. CDR1 is MDHEN and CDR2 is SYDVKM in the germline V gene. With V trimmed by 6 bases and J by 4 bases, 6 bases remained unmatched. The CDR3 length is 15 residues. CDR3 sequence: CASSLQTGGNEKLFF. In DNA form, the CDR3 reads TGTGCCAGCAGCCTCCAGACAGGGGGTAATGAAAAACTGTTTTTT.

The CDR3 is CASSEGYYNEQFF. CDR3 coding DNA: TGTGCCAGCAGTGAGGGCTACTACAATGAGCAGTTCTTC. V and J are TRBV6-4 and TRBJ2-1, with D unresolved. The V end lost 3 bases, the J end lost 3 bases, and 6 bases lay between the germline ends. The germline gives CDR1 MRHNA, CDR2 SNTAGT. This CDR3 spans 13 amino acids.

The rearrangement links TRBV6-5 to TRBJ1-3; weak D call: TRBD1 (5 bases). Germline CDR1 MNHEY, CDR2 SVGAGI. Trimming pared 0 bases from V and 4 bases from J, leaving 13 bases between. The CDR3 sequence is 16 residues long. CDR3 protein: CASSYSSGTYGNTIYF. The CDR3 DNA follows: TGTGCCAGCAGTTACTCTTCCGGGACGTACGGAAACACCATATATTTT.

The chain combines TRBV6-4 with TRBJ2-1; D is unclear. V lost 6 bases to trimming and J lost 8 bases, with 17 bases between them. The CDR3 contains 14 residues. Looked up from germline, CDR1 is MRHNA and CDR2 is SNTAGT. CDR3 region: CASSPRLRADEQFF. Here the CDR3 DNA reads TGTGCCAGCAGCCCCCGGCTTCGGGCTGATGAGCAGTTCTTC.

The chain carries TRBV14 and TRBJ2-2, with TRBD2 as a possible D gene (6 bases). The germline V gene encodes CDR1 SGHDN and CDR2 FVKESK. V was pared by 4 bases and J by 7 bases, with 19 bases between. The CDR3 covers 16 residues. The DNA for the CDR3 is TGTGCCAGCAGCCCATTTTACGGGGGAGTGTTCGGGGAGCTGTTTTTT. Translating it yields CASSPFYGGVFGELFF.

The rearrangement joins TRBV19 to TRBJ1-2, with D perhaps TRBD1 (6 bases). The CDR3 totals 14 residues. V dropped 1 base and J dropped 5 bases, with 11 bases sitting between them. Germline CDR1 and CDR2: LNHDA and SQIVND (reference sequence). CDR3 sequence reads: CASSIGGLGYGYTF. CDR3 nucleotides: TGTGCCAGTAGTATAGGGGGGCTAGGGTATGGCTACACCTTC.

The chain joins TRBV30 to TRBJ1-1; the D gene is possibly TRBD1 (5 bases). Germline CDR1 GTSNPN, CDR2 SVGIG (reference sequence). The ends were cut back, 8 bases at V and 11 bases at J, with 18 bases in the middle. The CDR3 spans 11 residues. The CDR3 DNA reads TGTGCCAGCCGGGACCTCGGTTTTGCTTTCTTT. Amino acids: CASRDLGFAFF. Complete variable domain (other parts from reference TRBV30 and TRBJ1-1): SQTIHQWPATLVQPVGSPLSLECTVEGTSNPNLYWYRQAAGRGLQLLFYSVGIGQISSEVPQNLSASRPQDRQFILSSKKLLLSDSGFYLCASRDLGFAFFGQGTRLTVV.

The rearrangement joins TRBV6-6 to TRBJ2-1; perhaps TRBD2 as D (6 bases). This CDR3 contains 15 residues. Trimming shortened V by 7 bases and J by 6 bases, and 19 bases separated the two germline ends. Per the germline V gene, CDR1 is MNHNY and CDR2 is SVGAGI (reference sequence). CDR3 nucleotides: TGTGCCAGCACCCCCGGTCGACACGGGGGCAATGAGCAGTTCTTC. Its translation is CASTPGRHGGNEQFF.

V and J are TRBV28 and TRBJ1-4, with D possibly TRBD1 on 5 matching bases. This CDR3 contains 17 residues. The V end was cut by 3 bases, the J end by 0 bases, with 14 bases between. Looked up from germline, CDR1 is MDHEN and CDR2 is SYDVKM. The CDR3 loop is CASSFPAGPATNEKLFF. The CDR3 coding sequence is TGTGCCAGCAGTTTCCCGGCAGGGCCGGCAACTAATGAAAAACTGTTTTTT.

This sequence joins TRBV5-4 and TRBJ2-3; no clear D. The V gene lost 0 bases and the J gene lost 0 bases, with 5 bases spanning the gap. The germline CDR1 and CDR2 sequences are SGHNT and YYREEE (reference sequence). The CDR3 consists of 14 residues. The CDR3 protein is CASSLARSTDTQYF. DNA for the CDR3: TGTGCCAGCAGCTTGGCCAGAAGCACAGATACGCAGTATTTT.

The J gene is TRBJ2-7, the V gene TRBV7-8; 9 bases fit TRBD1. V was clipped by 6 bases and J by 1 base; unmatched bases: 4. CDR1 is SGHVS and CDR2 is FQNEAQ in the germline V gene. This CDR3 contains 14 residues. CDR3 in amino acids: CASRQGAISYEQYF. Here the CDR3 DNA reads TGTGCCAGCAGACAGGGGGCGATTTCCTACGAGCAGTACTTC.

This rearrangement joins TRBV5-4 to TRBJ1-1; D unclear. Germline assignment: CDR1 SGHNT and CDR2 YYREEE (reference sequence). Trimming pared 4 bases from V and 4 bases from J, leaving 8 bases between. CDR3 length: 12 amino acids. The CDR3 DNA follows: TGTGCCAGCAGCGCGATGGGCACTGAAGCTTTCTTT. Translation gives CASSAMGTEAFF.

In DNA, the CDR3 is TGTGCCAGCAGCTTTAGCGGGAGCTCCTACAATGAGCAGTTCTTC. This gives the protein CASSFSGSSYNEQFF. The chain carries TRBV11-2 and TRBJ2-1; 9 positions agree with TRBD2. Germline V gives CDR1 SGHAT, CDR2 FQNNGV. CDR3 length: 15 residues. The J segment lost 0 bases and the V segment lost 3 bases, leaving 0 bases of the junction unmatched.

This clone showed up just once. The V and J genes are TRBV5-1 and TRBJ2-5, with no clear D. CDR1 and CDR2 (germline): SGHRS, YFSETQ. The CDR3 has 15 amino acids. Trimming took 0 bases from V and 5 from J, leaving 14 bases between them. This chain's CDR3 is CASSLGVEVRETQYF. CDR3 DNA: TGCGCCAGCAGCTTGGGAGTGGAAGTGAGGGAGACCCAGTACTTC.

The V gene is TRBV6-1, the J gene TRBJ2-1; possibly TRBD2 for D (7 bases). CDR3 length: 15 residues. The germline V gene has CDR1 MNHNS and CDR2 SASEGT. V was trimmed by 2 bases and J by 8 bases, leaving 16 bases between them. The CDR3 loop is CASSELLGGGDEQFF. CDR3 nucleotides: TGTGCCAGCAGTGAATTACTAGGGGGGGGAGATGAGCAGTTCTTC.

V and J are TRBV9 and TRBJ2-5; TRBD2 matches at 13 bases. This CDR3 comprises 18 residues. Germline loops: CDR1 SGDLS, CDR2 YYNGEE. Trimming at V came to 2 bases and at J to 4 bases, leaving 11 bases not matched to a gene. The CDR3 region has the DNA TGTGCCAGCAGCGTCGCTACAGGGACTAGCGGGATAGGAGAGACCCAGTACTTC. This encodes CASSVATGTSGIGETQYF.

This clone showed up just a few times. The V gene is TRBV11-1, the J gene TRBJ2-7, with a tentative D call TRBD2 (6 bases). Germline-derived CDR1 and CDR2 are SGHAT and FQDESV (reference sequence). V lost 3 bases to trimming and J lost 3 bases, with 15 bases between them. The CDR3 spans 15 residues. The CDR3 nucleotides read TGTGCCAGCAGCTTCGTCCGTGGCGGGAACTACGAGCAGTACTTC. This sequence encodes CASSFVRGGNYEQYF.

The J gene is TRBJ1-2, the V gene TRBV15, with unresolved D. The germline V and J ends were trimmed by 3 bases and 6 bases, with 14 bases remaining between them. The length of the CDR3 is 14 residues. Germline lookup yields CDR1 LNHNV and CDR2 YYDKDF (reference sequence). This CDR3 reads CATSSLTIGHGYTF. CDR3 DNA: TGTGCCACCAGCAGCCTCACCATAGGGCATGGCTACACCTTC. Variable domain in full (rest from reference TRBV15 and TRBJ1-2): DAMVIQNPRYQVTQFGKPVTLSCSQTLNHNVMYWYQQKSSQAPKLLFHYYDKDFNNEADTPDNFQSRRPNTSFCFLDIRSPGLGDTAMYLCATSSLTIGHGYTFGSGTRLTVV.

CDR3 nucleotides: TGCGCCAGCAGCTTGGGCCCATCGGGACAGAGCTCTGGAAACACCATATATTTT. As protein: CASSLGPSGQSSGNTIYF. This chain links TRBV5-1 with TRBJ1-3; 7 bases match TRBD1. With V trimmed by 0 bases and J by 0 bases, 9 bases remained unmatched. Germline CDR1 is SGHRS and CDR2 is YFSETQ. CDR3 length equals 18 residues.